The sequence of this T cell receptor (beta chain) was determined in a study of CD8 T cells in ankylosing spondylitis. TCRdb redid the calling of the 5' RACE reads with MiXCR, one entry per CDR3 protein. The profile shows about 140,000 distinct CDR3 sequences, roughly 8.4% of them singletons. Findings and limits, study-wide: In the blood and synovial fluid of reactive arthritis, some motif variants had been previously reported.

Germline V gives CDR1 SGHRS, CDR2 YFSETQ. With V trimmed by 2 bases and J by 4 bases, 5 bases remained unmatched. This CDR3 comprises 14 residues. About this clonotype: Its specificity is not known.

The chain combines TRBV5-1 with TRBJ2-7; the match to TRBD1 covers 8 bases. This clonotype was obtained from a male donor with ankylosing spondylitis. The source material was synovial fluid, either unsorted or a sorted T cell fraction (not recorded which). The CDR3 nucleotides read TGCGCCAGCAGCTTTGGGACAGGCCTATACGAGCAGTACTTC. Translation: CASSFGTGLYEQYF.